The present T cell receptor beta chain was sequenced within a study of chemoradiotherapy in HPV16-positive cancers. Clones were read by immunoSEQ multiplex PCR, and TCRdb kept only the in-frame ones, dropping some. The sample records some 12,000 clones, nearly 90% being singletons. Between the trimmed V and J ends, which lost 2 bases and 0 bases, there was a span of 5 bases. The CDR3 covers 13 residues. The V gene's germline CDR1 is ENHRY and CDR2 SYGVKD. The sample was gathered from a patient who underwent chemoradiotherapy. V gene TRBV10-3 combines with J gene TRBJ2-7; D possibly matches TRBD1 or TRBD2 (5 bases each). This clonotype originated in a human donor with HPV-associated anogenital cancer. The CDR3 DNA reads as TGTGCCATCAGTGAGGGGGGCTCCTACGAGCAGTACTTC. It yields the protein CAISEGGSYEQYF.